This TCR beta chain was captured in a study of T cell clonality in common variable immunodeficiency. Notes on the study in general: Reportedly, TCR beta sequences from common variable immunodeficiency showed fewer deletions and N-nucleotide insertions.

Repertoires were generated with immunoSEQ multiplex PCR, while TCRdb's copy carries only in-frame clones and drops some. The sample holds 20,000 to 25,000 clones, and no clone turns up only once. CDR1 DFQATT and CDR2 SNEGSKA come from the germline V gene (reference sequence). V lost 0 bases to trimming and J lost 2 bases, with 11 bases between them. The CDR3 is 15 residues long. At least ten counts were recorded for this clone. The antigen remains unidentified. The CDR3 end lies 3 residues beyond the end of the read and is filled in from the germline J gene. Sequenced: peripheral blood mononuclear cells. This TCR derives from a human donor with common variable immunodeficiency. V gene TRBV20-1 combines with J gene TRBJ2-1, with D tentatively TRBD1 (6 bases). The chain's CDR3 is CSARDADRAYNEQFF. The covered CDR3 bases are TGCAGTGCTAGAGATGCGGACAGAGCCTACAATGAG.